Presented here are 21 T cell receptor beta chains from one specimen sequenced in a study of blood T cell repertoires in COVID-19. Sequencing used immunoSEQ multiplex PCR; TCRdb keeps in-frame clones, though not all of them. This table holds 300,000 to 400,000 clones, 85% found once. Input material: PBMCs or T cells enriched from blood (not recorded which). The source is a woman aged 30 to 39 who had been exposed to COVID-19.

This chain connects TRBV5-1 to TRBJ2-1; 12 bases map to TRBD2. V trimming: 4 bases; J trimming: 5 bases; junction bases outside the gene matches: 10. CDR1 and CDR2 from the germline V gene are SGHRS and YFSETQ. The CDR3 covers 17 residues. The CDR3 sequence: CASSRGPSGRGDNEQFF. CDR3 DNA: TGCGCCAGCAGCAGGGGACCTAGCGGGAGGGGTGACAATGAGCAGTTCTTC.

CDR3 sequence: CASTSGQLRGNTIYF. The CDR3 coding sequence is TGTGCCAGCACCTCGGGACAGTTAAGGGGAAACACCATATATTTT. The rearrangement joins TRBV13 to TRBJ1-3, with 7 nucleotides matching TRBD1. From germline, CDR1 is PRHDT and CDR2 FYEKMQ (reference sequence). The CDR3 length is 15 residues. With 7 bases clipped from V and 4 bases from J, the junction kept 10 bases outside the gene matches.

The chain uses TRBV30 and TRBJ1-2, with 7 positions matching TRBD1. The junction had 18 bases not matched to a gene; V was cut back by 3 bases and J by 2 bases. The CDR3 consists of 18 residues. Germline loops: CDR1 GTSNPN, CDR2 SVGIG (reference sequence). The CDR3 sequence is CAWSRGQGDFYRNYGYTF. CDR3 nucleotides: TGTGCCTGGAGCAGAGGGCAGGGGGACTTTTATAGGAACTATGGCTACACCTTC.

This chain uses TRBV19 with TRBJ1-1, with 12 bases fitting TRBD1. This CDR3 spans 15 amino acids. V gave up 6 bases and J gave up 6 bases; unmatched junction bases: 8. The germline gives CDR1 LNHDA, CDR2 SQIVND (reference sequence). The CDR3 DNA is TGTGCCAGTAGCATTCCGGGACAGGGGGCGCCTGAAGCTTTCTTT. This encodes CASSIPGQGAPEAFF.

The genes are TRBV9 and TRBJ2-1, with TRBD2 matching over 9 bases. Germline trimming cut 0 bases from V and 8 bases from J; bases unmatched to any gene: 12. This CDR3 has 17 residues. From germline, CDR1 is SGDLS and CDR2 YYNGEE. Written as DNA, the CDR3 is TGTGCCAGCAGCGTAGCCCCCCAAGCGGGGGGCAGAGATGAGCAGTTCTTC. Translation: CASSVAPQAGGRDEQFF.

V gene TRBV19 combines with J gene TRBJ2-1, with D perhaps matching TRBD1 (6 bases). The CDR3 runs 17 residues. In germline, CDR1 is LNHDA, CDR2 SQIVND (reference sequence). V was clipped by 5 bases and J by 4 bases, with 21 bases between them. This chain's CDR3 is CASSPAAQGLRYNEQFF. As DNA, the CDR3 is TGTGCCAGTAGTCCGGCCGCACAGGGTTTGCGGTACAATGAGCAGTTCTTC.

This clone was observed a handful of times. The rearrangement joins TRBV18 to TRBJ1-2, with TRBD1 matching over 8 bases. The CDR3 is 15 amino acids. Germline V CDR1 and CDR2: KGHSH, LQKENI. V dropped 3 bases and J dropped 5; count of bases not matched to a gene: 8. CDR3 coding DNA: TGTGCCAGCTCACCGCCGTCAGGGGGCGATTATGGCTACACCTTC. Its translation is CASSPPSGGDYGYTF. Filled out from reference TRBV18 and TRBJ1-2, the complete variable domain reads NAGVMQNPRHLVRRRGQEARLRCSPMKGHSHVYWYRQLPEEGLKFMVYLQKENIIDESGMPKERFSAEFPKEGPSILRIQQVVRGDSAAYFCASSPPSGGDYGYTFGSGTRLTVV.

The gene calls are TRBV9 and TRBJ2-3, with 9 bases that match TRBD2. The CDR3 is made up of 15 amino acids. V shed 0 bases, J shed 3 bases, and the junction held 2 bases outside the gene matches. Germline assignment: CDR1 SGDLS and CDR2 YYNGEE. CDR3 sequence reads: CASSVVAGVTDTQYF. In DNA, the CDR3 is TGTGCCAGCAGCGTAGTAGCGGGAGTTACAGATACGCAGTATTTT.

The chain combines TRBV5-1 with TRBJ2-3, with 8 bases aligning to TRBD2. The CDR3 runs 16 residues. V dropped 1 base and J dropped 5; count of bases not matched to a gene: 9. CDR1 and CDR2 from the germline V gene are SGHRS and YFSETQ. CDR3 residues: CASSLSGSGSIDTQYF. The DNA of the CDR3 is TGCGCCAGCAGCTTGTCCGGGAGCGGGAGTATAGATACGCAGTATTTT. Drawing the rest from reference TRBV5-1 and TRBJ2-3, the complete variable domain is KAGVTQTPRYLIKTRGQQVTLSCSPISGHRSVSWYQQTPGQGLQFLFEYFSETQRNKGNFPGRFSGRQFSNSRSEMNVSTLELGDSALYLCASSLSGSGSIDTQYFGPGTRLTVL.

In this sample, this clone turned up once. This rearrangement joins TRBV6-2 or TRBV6-3 to TRBJ1-6; 7 bases are a match to TRBD1. The J segment lost 0 bases and the V segment lost 6 bases, leaving 8 bases of the junction unmatched. Germline V gives CDR1 MNHEY, CDR2 SVGEGT. This CDR3 contains 17 residues. The CDR3 spells CASSATGLGSYNSPLHF. For the CDR3, the DNA is TGTGCCAGCAGCGCGACAGGGCTGGGCTCCTATAATTCACCCCTCCACTTT.

This clone was counted many times. This chain connects TRBV18 to TRBJ2-1; D possibly corresponds to TRBD1 (6 bases). The CDR3 has 14 residues. Per germline, CDR1 KGHSH and CDR2 LQKENI. Trimming cost V 2 bases and J 8 bases, with 13 bases left between them. CDR3 amino acids: CASSPGTSTDEQFF. The CDR3 region has the DNA TGTGCCAGCTCACCAGGGACATCTACGGATGAGCAGTTCTTC.

This clone was observed a single time. The V call is TRBV10-3, the J call TRBJ1-6; 10 nucleotides match TRBD1. J was trimmed by 8 bases and V by 6 bases; bases with no gene match: 7. Germline-derived CDR1 and CDR2 are ENHRY and SYGVKD. The CDR3 has 15 amino acids. CDR3: CAIRRDRGFDSPLHF. The CDR3 region has the DNA TGTGCCATCAGAAGGGACAGGGGTTTCGATTCACCCCTCCACTTT.

V is TRBV9 and J is TRBJ2-2; D is uncertain. The V and J ends lost 0 bases and 1 base respectively, with 10 bases between them. CDR1 SGDLS and CDR2 YYNGEE come from the germline V gene. The length of the CDR3 is 16 residues. DNA for the CDR3: TGTGCCAGCAGCGTAGGCGGAGCCCAGAACACCGGGGAGCTGTTTTTT. Translated, it gives CASSVGGAQNTGELFF.

V and J are TRBV7-2 and TRBJ1-1, with D tentatively TRBD1 (5 bases). Germline assignment: CDR1 SGHTA and CDR2 FQGNSA. The CDR3 spans 13 residues. V lost 5 bases, J lost 5 bases, and 12 bases lay in between. The CDR3 reads CASSADGGTEAFF. The CDR3, as DNA: TGTGCCAGCAGCGCCGACGGGGGGACTGAAGCTTTCTTT.

This clone was counted between two and nine times. This chain uses TRBV7-3 with TRBJ2-2; no definite D call. Per the germline V gene, CDR1 is SGHTA and CDR2 is FQGTGA. This CDR3 is built from 12 residues. Between the trimmed V and J ends, which lost 5 bases and 4 bases, there was a span of 5 bases. The DNA of the CDR3 is TGTGCCAGCAGCCCCTCCACCGGGGAGCTGTTTTTT. Translated, it gives CASSPSTGELFF.

The gene calls are TRBV6-2 or TRBV6-3 and TRBJ1-5; possibly TRBD1 for D (5 bases). Germline V gene lookup returns CDR1 MNHEY and CDR2 SVGEGT. The CDR3 consists of 13 residues. V lost 4 bases, J lost 6 bases, and 10 bases lay in between. The CDR3 sequence is CASSSLGGQPQHF. As DNA, the CDR3 is TGTGCCAGCAGTTCGTTGGGGGGTCAGCCCCAGCATTTT.

The chain employs TRBV7-9 and TRBJ2-2; 12 bases match TRBD1. The CDR3 consists of 17 residues. Looked up from germline, CDR1 is SEHNR and CDR2 is FQNEAQ (reference sequence). The J segment lost 7 bases and the V segment lost 3 bases, leaving 9 bases of the junction unmatched. CDR3 protein: CASSFSGTGGVGGELFF. CDR3 DNA: TGTGCCAGCAGCTTTTCCGGGACAGGGGGCGTAGGCGGGGAGCTGTTTTTT.

Only a few counts were recorded for this clone. The chain carries TRBV10-3 and TRBJ1-3; D perhaps matches TRBD1 (6 bases). This CDR3 is built from 15 residues. Trimming left V 7 bases short and J 0 bases short, with 13 bases between. Germline loops: CDR1 ENHRY, CDR2 SYGVKD. CDR3: CAIKGGGSSGNTIYF. The CDR3 nucleotides are TGTGCCATCAAGGGAGGGGGAAGCTCTGGAAACACCATATATTTT.

The genes are TRBV29-1 and TRBJ2-3; D may be TRBD2 (6 bases). This CDR3 spans 15 amino acids. V lost 0 bases, J lost 6 bases, and 16 bases lay in between. Germline-derived CDR1 and CDR2 are SQVTM and ANQGSEA. The CDR3 DNA reads TGCAGCGTTGAAGATGGGGCCGGGGGAGTGGATACGCAGTATTTT. The encoded protein is CSVEDGAGGVDTQYF.

The chain joins TRBV6-5 to TRBJ2-7; D ambiguous. CDR3 size: 14 residues. Trimming removed 8 bases from V and 1 base from J, with 15 bases in between. Germline V gene lookup returns CDR1 MNHEY and CDR2 SVGAGI. In nucleotides, the CDR3 is TGTGCCAGCGGCAGGTCGGCCGATTCCTACGAGCAGTACTTC. Its protein product is CASGRSADSYEQYF.

The CDR3 is CASSSDRAGYNEQFF. In DNA, the CDR3 is TGTGCCAGCAGTTCGGACCGAGCGGGCTACAATGAGCAGTTCTTC. The chain has TRBV6-5 and TRBJ2-1; TRBD2 is a possible D gene (6 bases). This CDR3 has 15 residues. Trimming took 4 bases from V and 3 from J, leaving 13 bases between them. Germline V gene sequence: CDR1 MNHEY, CDR2 SVGAGI.